The 16 T cell receptor beta chains presented below share a single source sample, sequenced in a study of control samples from healthy donors and cancer patients. Repertoires were generated with immunoSEQ multiplex PCR, while TCRdb's copy carries only in-frame clones and drops some. The table includes approximately 160,000 clones, around 93% detected once. The specimen was blood. These receptors all come from a woman aged 55-69 years in good health.

CDR3 DNA sequence: TGTGCCAGCAGCCCGAAACGGGGGATCCGAGATACGCAGTATTTT. Amino acids: CASSPKRGIRDTQYF. The chain uses TRBV7-6 and TRBJ2-3, with a tentative D call TRBD2 (6 bases). The germline gives CDR1 SGHVS, CDR2 FNYEAQ. The V end lost 5 bases, the J end lost 5 bases, and 17 bases lay between the germline ends. This CDR3 region has 15 residues.

This clone was picked up one time. This rearrangement joins TRBV10-3 to TRBJ2-7; 7 bases map to TRBD1. Germline values: CDR1 ENHRY, CDR2 SYGVKD. V lost 6 bases to trimming and J lost 1 base; unmatched junction nucleotides: 6. The CDR3 totals 14 residues. CDR3: CAIRRQGDSYEQYF. CDR3 coding DNA: TGTGCCATCAGACGACAGGGTGATTCCTACGAGCAGTACTTC.

This sequence joins TRBV19 and TRBJ2-7, with 7 bases matching TRBD1. The CDR3 is made up of 14 amino acids. The J segment lost 3 bases and the V segment lost 6 bases, leaving 8 bases of the junction unmatched. Per the germline V gene, CDR1 is LNHDA and CDR2 is SQIVND (reference sequence). In DNA, the CDR3 is TGTGCCAGTAGCACCAACCGGGACAGCTACGAGCAGTACTTC. This translates into CASSTNRDSYEQYF. The full variable domain, its missing parts supplied by reference TRBV19 and TRBJ2-7, is DGGITQSPKYLFRKEGQNVTLSCEQNLNHDAMYWYRQDPGQGLRLIYYSQIVNDFQKGDIAEGYSVSREKKESFPLTVTSAQKNPTAFYLCASSTNRDSYEQYFGPGTRLTVT.

This chain joins TRBV6-5 and TRBJ1-1; 7 bases are shared with TRBD1. Germline V gives CDR1 MNHEY, CDR2 SVGAGI. Trimming at V came to 2 bases and at J to 10 bases, leaving 7 bases not matched to a gene. This CDR3 has 13 amino acids. The CDR3 bases are TGTGCCAGCAGTTACGGGCCAGGGGGTGTAGCTTTCTTT. It codes for CASSYGPGGVAFF.

The rearrangement uses TRBV4-3 and TRBJ1-6, with D unclear. The CDR3 is 14 amino acids. Trimming left V 5 bases short and J 1 base short, with 6 bases between. Germline assignment: CDR1 LGHNA and CDR2 YSLEER. CDR3 amino acids: CASSARSYNSPLHF. The CDR3 DNA is TGCGCCAGCAGCGCACGGTCCTATAATTCACCCCTCCACTTT.

This chain uses TRBV12-3 or TRBV12-4 with TRBJ2-2; unclear D gene. Trimming removed 6 bases at V and 7 bases at J, with 9 bases between. CDR3 length: 12 amino acids. DNA of the CDR3: TGTGCCAGCAGCCCGACTGGCGGGGAGCTGTTTTTT. As protein: CASSPTGGELFF.

The chain employs TRBV5-1 and TRBJ2-5; D uncertain. With 3 bases removed from V and 2 bases from J, the gap between germline ends came to 11 bases. Germline V lookup: CDR1 SGHRS, CDR2 YFSETQ. The CDR3 runs to 14 residues. CDR3 nucleotide sequence: TGCGCCAGCAGCTGGGGTTGGGCTCAAGAGACCCAGTACTTC. It translates to CASSWGWAQETQYF. The full variable domain, in which reference TRBV5-1 and TRBJ2-5 provide the parts outside the CDR3, is KAGVTQTPRYLIKTRGQQVTLSCSPISGHRSVSWYQQTPGQGLQFLFEYFSETQRNKGNFPGRFSGRQFSNSRSEMNVSTLELGDSALYLCASSWGWAQETQYFGPGTRLLVL.

The chain uses TRBV19 and TRBJ1-5, with no clear D. The CDR3 covers 13 residues. Trimming removed 3 bases from V and 7 bases from J, with 10 bases in between. Germline V gene sequence: CDR1 LNHDA, CDR2 SQIVND (reference sequence). Here the CDR3 reads CASSIAVGQPQHF. Written as DNA, the CDR3 is TGTGCCAGTAGTATTGCTGTGGGGCAGCCCCAGCATTTT.

The chain recombines TRBV13 with TRBJ1-6; no clear D. The CDR3 totals 13 residues. V gave up 9 bases and J gave up 7 bases, with 13 bases separating them. Germline CDR1 reads PRHDT; CDR2 reads FYEKMQ (reference sequence). The CDR3 DNA is TGTGCCAGTTCCTGGGCAGGAAATTCACCCCTCCACTTT. This translates into CASSWAGNSPLHF.

CDR3 loop: CASSFLSEISGNTIYF. For the CDR3, the DNA is TGTGCCAGCAGCTTCCTATCGGAGATCTCTGGAAACACCATATATTTT. The V gene is TRBV7-9, the J gene TRBJ1-3; no reliable D call. CDR3 length equals 16 residues. V lost 3 bases, J lost 0 bases, and 12 bases lay in between. From germline, CDR1 is SEHNR and CDR2 FQNEAQ (reference sequence).

The V and J genes are TRBV2 and TRBJ2-7; D is uncertain. CDR1 and CDR2 from the germline V gene are SNHLY and FYNNEI. V was pared by 6 bases and J by 3 bases, with 9 bases between. This CDR3 comprises 12 residues. CDR3 sequence (DNA): TGTGCCAGCAGCCGGATAGACTACGAGCAGTACTTC. It translates to CASSRIDYEQYF.

The rearrangement joins TRBV6-6 to TRBJ2-7; 8 nucleotides align to TRBD1. Germline V gives CDR1 MNHNY, CDR2 SVGAGI (reference sequence). CDR3 length: 14 residues. J was trimmed by 3 bases and V by 6 bases; bases with no gene match: 7. The DNA for the CDR3 is TGTGCCAGCAGCCCCGGGACAGGTCTCTACGAGCAGTACTTC. Amino acid sequence: CASSPGTGLYEQYF.

The J gene is TRBJ1-1, the V gene TRBV2; 9 nucleotides match TRBD1. CDR1 and CDR2 (germline): SNHLY, FYNNEI. This CDR3 region has 14 residues. The V segment lost 6 bases and the J segment 1 base; nucleotides outside the gene matches: 3. The CDR3: CASRDRGRNTEAFF. DNA for the CDR3: TGTGCCAGCAGGGACAGGGGAAGGAACACTGAAGCTTTCTTT.

The CDR3 region has the DNA TGTGCCTGGAGGGTTCGGTGGACAGGGTCCTACGAGCAGTACTTC. Translation: CAWRVRWTGSYEQYF. J is TRBJ2-7 and V is TRBV30; 8 bases fit TRBD1. The V gene end was trimmed by 3 bases and the J gene end by 1 base; junction bases not matched to a gene: 8. CDR3 length equals 15 residues. Germline V lookup: CDR1 GTSNPN, CDR2 SVGIG (reference sequence).

As regards this clone: At one boundary the junction diverges from the germline segment, which might be a read error. This chain links TRBV6-5 with TRBJ2-7; weak D call: TRBD2 (5 bases). This CDR3 spans 13 amino acids. Per the germline V gene, CDR1 is MNHEY and CDR2 is SVGAGI. Here the CDR3 DNA reads TGTACCAGCAGATTCGCGGGCCCTTACGAGCAGTACTTC. As protein: CTSRFAGPYEQYF.

This chain uses TRBV5-4 with TRBJ2-2; unclear D gene. CDR1 SGHNT and CDR2 YYREEE come from the germline V gene (reference sequence). The CDR3 covers 16 residues. Trimming removed 0 bases at V and 3 bases at J, with 12 bases between. The CDR3 DNA reads TGTGCCAGCAGCTTGGGGCCACGCCTAGACACCGGGGAGCTGTTTTTT. This translates into CASSLGPRLDTGELFF.